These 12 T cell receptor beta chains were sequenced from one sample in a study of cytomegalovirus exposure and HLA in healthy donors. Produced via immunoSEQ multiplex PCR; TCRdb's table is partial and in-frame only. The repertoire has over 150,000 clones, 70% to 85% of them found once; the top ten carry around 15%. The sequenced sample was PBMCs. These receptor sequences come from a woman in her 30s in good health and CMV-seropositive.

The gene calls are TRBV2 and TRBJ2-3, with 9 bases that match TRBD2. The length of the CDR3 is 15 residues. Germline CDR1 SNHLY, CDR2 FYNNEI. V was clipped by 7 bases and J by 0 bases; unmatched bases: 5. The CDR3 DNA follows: TGTGCCAGCAACCCTAGCGGGACTAGCACAGATACGCAGTATTTT. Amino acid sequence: CASNPSGTSTDTQYF.

CDR3 amino acids: CASSPRSSTDTQYF. The CDR3 bases are TGTGCCAGCAGTCCTAGGAGTAGCACAGATACGCAGTATTTT. This chain joins TRBV6-5 and TRBJ2-3; D uncertain. The CDR3 spans 14 residues. Trimming removed 5 bases from V and 0 bases from J, with 9 bases in between. Per germline, CDR1 MNHEY and CDR2 SVGAGI.

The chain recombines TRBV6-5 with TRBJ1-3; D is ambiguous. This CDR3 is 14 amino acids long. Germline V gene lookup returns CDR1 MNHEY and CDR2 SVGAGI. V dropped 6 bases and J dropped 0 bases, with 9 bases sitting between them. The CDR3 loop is CASSPISSGNTIYF. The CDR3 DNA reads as TGTGCCAGCAGCCCCATTTCCTCTGGAAACACCATATATTTT.

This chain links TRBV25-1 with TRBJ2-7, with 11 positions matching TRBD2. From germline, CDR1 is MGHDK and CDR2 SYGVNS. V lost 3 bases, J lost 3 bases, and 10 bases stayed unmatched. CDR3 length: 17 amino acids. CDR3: CASSDAVASGRNYEQYF. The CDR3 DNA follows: TGTGCCAGCAGTGATGCCGTGGCTAGCGGGAGGAACTACGAGCAGTACTTC.

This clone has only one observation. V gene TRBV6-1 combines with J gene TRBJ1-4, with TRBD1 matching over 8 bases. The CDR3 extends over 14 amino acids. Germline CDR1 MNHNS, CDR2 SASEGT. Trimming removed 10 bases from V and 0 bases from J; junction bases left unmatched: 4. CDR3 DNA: TGTGCCACCAGGGGGCTTGCAACTAATGAAAAACTGTTTTTT. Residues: CATRGLATNEKLFF.

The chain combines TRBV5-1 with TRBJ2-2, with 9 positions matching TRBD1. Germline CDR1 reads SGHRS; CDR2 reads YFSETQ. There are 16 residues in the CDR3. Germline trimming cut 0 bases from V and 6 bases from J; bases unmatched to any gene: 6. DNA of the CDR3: TGCGCCAGCAGCTTGGAGACAGGGGGAGTCGCCGGGGAGCTGTTTTTT. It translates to CASSLETGGVAGELFF.

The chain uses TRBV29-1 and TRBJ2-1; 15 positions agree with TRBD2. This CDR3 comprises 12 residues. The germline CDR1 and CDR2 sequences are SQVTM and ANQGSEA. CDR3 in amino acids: CTGTSGGNEQFF. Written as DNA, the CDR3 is TGCACCGGGACTAGCGGGGGGAATGAGCAGTTCTTC.

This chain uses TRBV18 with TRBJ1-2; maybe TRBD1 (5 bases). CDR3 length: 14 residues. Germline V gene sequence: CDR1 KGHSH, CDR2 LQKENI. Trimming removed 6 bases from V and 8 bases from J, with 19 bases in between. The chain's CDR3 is CASSAREGPWGYTF. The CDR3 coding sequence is TGTGCCAGCTCCGCGCGGGAGGGGCCTTGGGGCTACACCTTC.

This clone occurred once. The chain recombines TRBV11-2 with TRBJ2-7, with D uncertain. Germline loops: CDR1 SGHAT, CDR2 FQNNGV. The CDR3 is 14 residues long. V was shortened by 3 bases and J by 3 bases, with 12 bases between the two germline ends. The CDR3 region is CASSFSTASYEQYF. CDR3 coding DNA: TGTGCCAGCAGCTTTTCAACTGCAAGCTACGAGCAGTACTTC. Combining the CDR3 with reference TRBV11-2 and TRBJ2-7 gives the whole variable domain EAGVAQSPRYKIIEKRQSVAFWCNPISGHATLYWYQQILGQGPKLLIQFQNNGVVDDSQLPKDRFSAERLKGVDSTLKIQPAKLEDSAVYLCASSFSTASYEQYFGPGTRLTVT.

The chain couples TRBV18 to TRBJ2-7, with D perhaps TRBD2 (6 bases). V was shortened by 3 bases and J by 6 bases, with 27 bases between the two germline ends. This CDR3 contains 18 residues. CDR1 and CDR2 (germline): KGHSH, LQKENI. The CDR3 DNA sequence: TGTGCCAGCTCACCGTCCGGAGGGGCCGGGACCACCCCCTCCGAGCAGTACTTC. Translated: CASSPSGGAGTTPSEQYF.

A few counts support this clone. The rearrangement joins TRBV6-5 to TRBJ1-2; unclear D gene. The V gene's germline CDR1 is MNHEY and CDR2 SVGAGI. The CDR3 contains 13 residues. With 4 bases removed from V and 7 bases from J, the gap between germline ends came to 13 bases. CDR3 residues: CASSLREATGYTF. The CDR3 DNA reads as TGTGCCAGCAGTTTGAGGGAGGCAACTGGCTACACCTTC.

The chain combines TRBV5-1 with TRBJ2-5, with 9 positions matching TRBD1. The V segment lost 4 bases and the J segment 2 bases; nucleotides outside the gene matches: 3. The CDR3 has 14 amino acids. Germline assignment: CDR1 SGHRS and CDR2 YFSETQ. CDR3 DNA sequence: TGCGCCAGCAGCCCCGGGACAGGGCAAGAGACCCAGTACTTC. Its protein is CASSPGTGQETQYF.